This paragraph reports one T cell receptor beta chain. No antigen is known for it. The repertoire was sequenced with immunoSEQ multiplex PCR; TCRdb's copy has only in-frame clones and lacks some. The sample has around 2.3 million clones, roughly 95% seen once; the top ten hold about 0.13%. The entry originates in a study of shared clonotypes between healthy human individuals. The study separated CD4+ cells into CD45RA+ naive and CD45RA-negative memory subsets. Study conclusions and caveats: Owing to a small donor count, the genetic and exposure-history diversity represented was limited. In the sorted subsets, rarefaction showed sequencing was incomplete despite large depth.

The sample was naive CD4+ T cells sorted from blood. Sample subset: CD45RA+ positively selected. The sequence came from a man aged 18 to 30 in good health.

The CDR3 DNA reads as TGTGCCAGCAGTACCGGGACAGTTAATTCACCCCTCCACTTT. It codes for CASSTGTVNSPLHF. V and J are TRBV27 and TRBJ1-6; 7 nucleotides line up with TRBD1. V dropped 5 bases and J dropped 6; count of bases not matched to a gene: 4. The germline CDR1 and CDR2 sequences are MNHEY and SMNVEV (reference sequence). This CDR3 spans 14 amino acids.